These T cell receptor beta chains were read from a single sample in a study of CD8 T cells in Susac syndrome. TCRdb redid the calling of the immunoSEQ multiplex PCR reads with MiXCR, one entry per CDR3 protein. The sample includes tens of thousands of distinct CDR3 sequences, approximately 94% of them seen just once. The sequencing input was CD8+ T cells from PBMCs. These receptor sequences come from a human donor in good health. The conserved cysteine and the conserved F or W are not part of the CDR3 here.

cdr3_aa	v_call	cdr3_length
ACGPRNADTQY	TRBV30	11
ASSQAGGPQF	TRBV4-1	10
ASMGSSSGANVLT	TRBV19	13
ASALGSSSYEQY	TRBV27	12
ASSKGLSGNTIY	TRBV9	12
SARDSMEPEAF	TRBV20-1	11
ASSFGQNEQY	TRBV12-3/TRBV12-4	10
SVEDGGANYGYT	TRBV29-1	12
ASSILRASGGTDTQY	TRBV7-9	15
ASSEGLSTDTQY	TRBV6-1	12
ASSLAGWGGMNTEAF	TRBV5-6	15
ASSRRVSLLH	TRBV2	10
ASSPTIAWGRGGYT	TRBV12-3/TRBV12-4	14
ASSFGTVGIQQY	TRBV13	12
ASSQDFQRNEKLF	TRBV4-3	13
ASSLNRPNYGYT	TRBV27	12
ASSFPGLAGTHTGELF	TRBV9	16
ASSPEGPPSGANVLT	TRBV13	15
ATSDGASGMRNEQF	TRBV24-1	14
ASSLTGERQQPQH	TRBV28	13
ASSPGLPGNQPQH	TRBV6-1	13
ASRGTGPNYGYT	TRBV5-5	12
ASRQGRAYEQY	TRBV10-2	11
ASSYAQSRGHYGYT	TRBV6-5	14
ASRPPGHLL	TRBV5-8	9
SVVRAGLYNEQF	TRBV29-1	12
SARGRQDIGGYT	TRBV20-1	12
ASSQDAGQGHEKLF	TRBV4-1	14
ASGSRSGTHEQF	TRBV27	12
ASSLGGMENQPQH	TRBV12-3/TRBV12-4	13
ASSVPGELF	TRBV9	9
SALSGGPGGELF	TRBV20-1	12
SVAPGGQVETQY	TRBV29-1	12
SVRGPIGLGQFYGYT	TRBV29-1	15
ASSPFRDIQSDTQY	TRBV7-9	14
ASSPTPEDGQPQH	TRBV4-2	13
ASSRDRGGINQPQH	TRBV27	14
ASNDRTGTGELF	TRBV4-1	12
ASSQDESSYYNEQF	TRBV3-1	14
ASSPKGEEQF	TRBV7-2	10
SVEDRGGPGTSGYNEQF	TRBV29-1	17
ATSDQDKYNEQF	TRBV24-1	12
ASSLSGGPIRDEQF	TRBV3-1	14
ASSQGDGHITSPLH	TRBV4-3	14
ASSLQVYQPQH	TRBV27	11
AIRGHGWNTEAF	TRBV10-3	12
ASSAPGTDYF	TRBV5-1	10
ASSLTEETQY	TRBV7-9	10
ASSQGPGSGYNEQF	TRBV4-3	14
ASSLSGTGAGELF	TRBV27	13
ASRLGLENTEAF	TRBV12-3/TRBV12-4	12
ASSGTGYYSYEQY	TRBV5-4	13
ASSQDWGGADGYT	TRBV4-3	13
AWSDITNEKLF	TRBV30	11
AISSGKGEQF	TRBV28	10
ASSFGGLAGYQETQY	TRBV27	15
ASSSLTSGSLVEQF	TRBV12-3/TRBV12-4	14